This T cell receptor beta chain was captured in a study of blood T cell repertoires in COVID-19. Under the authors' procedure: Reference gene primer amplification gave estimated nucleated cell counts. Assay used: immunoSEQ multiplex PCR; TCRdb lists only in-frame clones, some missing. Clone size and V and J calls were adopted from that table, with D and trimming inferred from the DNA. The table shows 60,000 to 85,000 clones, with roughly 80% occurring only once. This TCR came from a woman aged 60-70 years with acute or convalescent COVID-19. Sequencing was carried out using peripheral blood.

The CDR3 is CASSPETSGGLDTQYF. CDR3 DNA sequence: TGTGCCAGCAGCCCCGAGACTAGCGGGGGACTAGATACGCAGTATTTT. The V call is TRBV3-1 (or the pseudogene TRBV3-2), the J call TRBJ2-3; 12 bases agree with TRBD2. Germline values: CDR1 LGHDT, CDR2 YNNKEL (reference sequence). Germline trimming cut 4 bases from V and 5 bases from J; bases unmatched to any gene: 7. The CDR3 totals 16 residues.